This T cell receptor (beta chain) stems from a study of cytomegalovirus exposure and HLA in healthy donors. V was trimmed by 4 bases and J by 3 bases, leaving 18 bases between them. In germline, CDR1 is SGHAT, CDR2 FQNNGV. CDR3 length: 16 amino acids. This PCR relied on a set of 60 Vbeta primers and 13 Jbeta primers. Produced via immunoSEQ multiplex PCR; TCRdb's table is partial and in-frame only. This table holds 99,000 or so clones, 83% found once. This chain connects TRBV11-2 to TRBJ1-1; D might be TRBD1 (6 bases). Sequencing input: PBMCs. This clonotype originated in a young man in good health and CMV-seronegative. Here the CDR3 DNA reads TGTGCCAGCAGCTCCCGCGTAGGGGGTAAGGACACTGAAGCTTTCTTT. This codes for CASSSRVGGKDTEAFF.